The next 19 T cell receptor beta chains were all read from a single sample in a study of cytomegalovirus exposure and HLA in healthy donors (dated by TCRdb to 2017 to 2019). The library came from the immunoSEQ multiplex PCR assay. Held by TCRdb, this immuneACCESS table contains in-frame sequences only and omits some clones. Under half of the omission traces to an unresolved V gene where checked; the cause of the rest is unknown. The sample table records approximately 54,000 clones; approximately 89% of these occur just once. 8.4% of the sample is taken by the ten largest. The sequencing sample was made of PBMCs. The receptors were gathered from a woman aged 18-29 years in good health and CMV-seropositive.

This rearrangement joins TRBV5-1 to TRBJ1-1; TRBD1 is a possible D gene (6 bases). V was pared by 5 bases and J by 5 bases, with 13 bases between. Looked up from germline, CDR1 is SGHRS and CDR2 is YFSETQ. CDR3 length: 13 residues. CDR3: CASSSQGRTEAFF. The CDR3 coding sequence is TGCGCCAGCAGTTCACAGGGTCGAACTGAAGCTTTCTTT. Full variable domain (outside the CDR3, taken from reference TRBV5-1 and TRBJ1-1): KAGVTQTPRYLIKTRGQQVTLSCSPISGHRSVSWYQQTPGQGLQFLFEYFSETQRNKGNFPGRFSGRQFSNSRSEMNVSTLELGDSALYLCASSSQGRTEAFFGQGTRLTVV.

The chain is built from TRBV5-1 and TRBJ1-4, with 11 nucleotides matching TRBD1. V gave up 0 bases and J gave up 0 bases; unmatched junction bases: 7. From germline, CDR1 is SGHRS and CDR2 YFSETQ. This CDR3 spans 19 amino acids. The CDR3 protein is CASSLAWGQGEATNEKLFF. The CDR3 coding sequence is TGCGCCAGCAGCTTGGCTTGGGGACAGGGGGAAGCAACTAATGAAAAACTGTTTTTT.

The V and J genes are TRBV15 and TRBJ1-3, with 8 bases matching TRBD1. The CDR3 has 14 residues. Trimming removed 5 bases from V and 2 bases from J; junction bases left unmatched: 2. Germline loops: CDR1 LNHNV, CDR2 YYDKDF (reference sequence). CDR3 amino acids: CATSGQGTGNTIYF. CDR3 DNA sequence: TGTGCCACCAGCGGACAGGGAACTGGAAACACCATATATTTT.

The chain joins TRBV6-1 to TRBJ2-7, with 7 bases lining up with TRBD1. V was clipped by 8 bases and J by 0 bases; unmatched bases: 7. Germline lookup yields CDR1 MNHNS and CDR2 SASEGT. The CDR3 totals 14 residues. CDR3 DNA: TGTGCCAGCCAACAGACAGGGACCTCCTACGAGCAGTACTTC. Its protein is CASQQTGTSYEQYF.

This chain joins TRBV5-6 and TRBJ2-3, with 8 bases aligning to TRBD2. The V and J ends lost 3 bases and 2 bases, in that order; junction bases with no gene match: 5. This CDR3 is built from 15 residues. Per the germline V gene, CDR1 is SGHDT and CDR2 is YYEEEE. The CDR3 loop reads CASSWAGGDTDTQYF. The CDR3 DNA reads TGTGCCAGCAGCTGGGCGGGGGGTGACACAGATACGCAGTATTTT.

DNA for the CDR3: TGTGCCAGCAGTCCCCCGGGGGCTAGCGGGGGGCACGACCTCAATGAGCAGTTCTTC. Its translation is CASSPPGASGGHDLNEQFF. The chain combines TRBV28 with TRBJ2-1, with TRBD2 identical over 11 bases. The CDR3 sequence is 19 residues long. Losses at the gene ends were 5 bases for V and 6 bases for J; bases not matched to a gene: 18. Per the germline V gene, CDR1 is MDHEN and CDR2 is SYDVKM.

This rearrangement joins TRBV11-2 to TRBJ1-3; a weak D match, TRBD1 (5 bases). The CDR3 contains 15 residues. V was pared by 0 bases and J by 6 bases, with 12 bases between. Germline V CDR1 and CDR2: SGHAT, FQNNGV. The CDR3 coding sequence is TGTGCCAGCAGCTTAGAGGCGGGGGTGGCAAACACCATATATTTT. Its protein is CASSLEAGVANTIYF.

The chain combines TRBV5-1 with TRBJ1-2; unclear D gene. V was shortened by 4 bases and J by 2 bases, with 12 bases between the two germline ends. The CDR3 is 14 residues long. Germline V gene sequence: CDR1 SGHRS, CDR2 YFSETQ. The CDR3 here is CASSIENPNYGYTF. CDR3 DNA: TGCGCCAGCAGCATTGAGAATCCGAACTATGGCTACACCTTC.

V usage is TRBV5-1 and J usage is TRBJ1-1; D remains unclear. The CDR3 covers 13 residues. Germline V lookup: CDR1 SGHRS, CDR2 YFSETQ. V shed 0 bases and J shed 2 bases, with 5 bases lying between them. The CDR3 sequence: CASSLDPNTEAFF. For the CDR3, the DNA is TGCGCCAGCAGCTTGGATCCTAACACTGAAGCTTTCTTT.

The chain joins TRBV5-4 to TRBJ1-6, with D hard to call. CDR3 length: 15 residues. Germline assignment: CDR1 SGHNT and CDR2 YYREEE (reference sequence). Between the trimmed V and J ends, which lost 4 bases and 5 bases, there was a span of 13 bases. The CDR3 bases are TGTGCCAGCAGCCCAGGTGGGCAAGATAATTCACCCCTCCACTTT. Amino acid sequence: CASSPGGQDNSPLHF.

The chain employs TRBV6-5 and TRBJ1-1, with D perhaps matching TRBD1 (5 bases). Germline-derived CDR1 and CDR2 are MNHEY and SVGAGI. This CDR3 is built from 13 residues. Trimming shortened V by 2 bases and J by 4 bases, and 8 bases separated the two germline ends. The CDR3 here is CASSYGGSTEAFF. The CDR3 bases are TGTGCCAGCAGTTACGGGGGGAGCACTGAAGCTTTCTTT.

This chain uses TRBV6-4 with TRBJ2-2; possibly TRBD1 for D (5 bases). V lost 2 bases, J lost 3 bases, and 7 bases lay in between. The CDR3 contains 14 residues. The germline CDR1 and CDR2 sequences are MRHNA and SNTAGT. The CDR3 sequence: CASSDGADTGELFF. Written as DNA, the CDR3 is TGTGCCAGCAGTGACGGGGCTGACACCGGGGAGCTGTTTTTT.

The chain has TRBV5-5 and TRBJ1-4; 9 nucleotides align to TRBD1. Germline V gene data show CDR1 as SGHKS and CDR2 as YYEKEE (reference sequence). Trimming at V came to 0 bases and at J to 7 bases, leaving 4 bases not matched to a gene. The CDR3 runs to 15 residues. CDR3: CASSLVGTGREKLFF. CDR3 in DNA: TGTGCCAGCAGCTTGGTCGGGACAGGGCGTGAAAAACTGTTTTTT.

The V and J genes are TRBV11-1 and TRBJ1-2; 8 nucleotides agree with TRBD1. Germline V CDR1 and CDR2: SGHAT, FQDESV (reference sequence). V was clipped by 5 bases and J by 7 bases; unmatched bases: 12. This CDR3 has 15 residues. The CDR3 coding sequence is TGTGCCAGCAGCCCCTCCCAGGGGGCGCCGAGTGGCTACACCTTC. As protein: CASSPSQGAPSGYTF.

This clone was counted once. J is TRBJ2-3 and V is TRBV4-2; D might be TRBD2 (5 bases). The CDR3 is 14 residues long. The V and J ends lost 1 base and 0 bases respectively, with 5 bases between them. Germline CDR1 and CDR2: LGHNA and YNFKEQ. CDR3 coding DNA: TGTGCCAGCAGCCAAGGGACTAGCACAGATACGCAGTATTTT. This translates into CASSQGTSTDTQYF.

The chain recombines TRBV7-6 with TRBJ2-5, with D unresolved. Germline loops: CDR1 SGHVS, CDR2 FNYEAQ. Deletions cut 0 bases from V and 4 bases from J, with 3 bases between. This CDR3 spans 12 amino acids. The CDR3 DNA reads as TGTGCCAGCAGCTTAGCCGGAGAGACCCAGTACTTC. The encoded protein is CASSLAGETQYF.

The V gene is TRBV7-3, the J gene TRBJ1-2; D is possibly TRBD1 (6 bases). CDR1 and CDR2 (germline): SGHTA, FQGTGA. The V gene lost 4 bases and the J gene lost 4 bases, with 16 bases spanning the gap. CDR3 length equals 15 residues. The CDR3 DNA is TGTGCCAGCAGCTCCAGCGAGGACAGAACCTATGGCTACACCTTC. Residues: CASSSSEDRTYGYTF.

The chain combines TRBV15 with TRBJ2-3; 11 bases line up with TRBD2. Germline V gene lookup returns CDR1 LNHNV and CDR2 YYDKDF (reference sequence). This CDR3 is 16 amino acids long. J lost 4 bases, V lost 3 bases, and 6 bases had no gene match. CDR3 loop: CATSSGLAGRSDTQYF. DNA for the CDR3: TGTGCCACCAGCAGCGGACTAGCGGGTAGATCAGATACGCAGTATTTT.

The chain recombines TRBV28 with TRBJ2-1; perhaps TRBD1 as D (6 bases). The CDR3 contains 16 residues. Germline lookup yields CDR1 MDHEN and CDR2 SYDVKM. The germline V and J ends were trimmed by 5 bases and 1 base, with 15 bases remaining between them. The CDR3 DNA reads as TGTGCCAGCAGTCCGACAGGTTTTCGGTCCTACAATGAGCAGTTCTTC. Protein sequence: CASSPTGFRSYNEQFF.